This T cell receptor beta chain was sequenced in a study of T cells in women clearing cervical HPV infection. A remark on this clone: Its specificity is unknown. Sequencing ends 3 residues short of the CDR3 end; the germline J gene provides the rest.

The protocol was immunoSEQ multiplex PCR, while the TCRdb copy is restricted to in-frame clones and leaves out a portion. The sample data list some 46,000 clones. Prevalent HPV16 infections were excluded; only incident single HPV16 infections included. MY09/MY11 PCR detected cervical HPV DNA; dot-blot assigned genotypes. In germline, CDR1 is KGHSH, CDR2 LQKENI. V was cut by 2 bases and J by 6 bases, with 16 bases left in between. The CDR3 length is 16 residues. General study points: A classifier using richness and V gene abundances reached an AUC of roughly 0.8. Cases carried less TRBV6-7 than controls: roughly 0.11% versus 0.16%.

The sample was blood buffy coat. This sequence was found in a woman between 18 and 75 years old with a cervical HPV16 infection that either progressed to CIN3+ or cleared (not recorded which). The rearrangement links TRBV18 to TRBJ2-2; D gene uncertain. CDR3 DNA (partial): TGTGCCAGCTCACCAATTCCCATCGTGAAGCCCGGGGAG. Its translation: CASSPIPIVKPGE. The full CDR3 reads CASSPIPIVKPGELFF.